This TCR beta chain was sequenced in a study of blood T cells in healthy people across ages. Primers used in a second PCR of roughly 7 to 11 cycles were a sample-barcoded 5' primer and a J-beta primer mix. One entry per CDR3 protein, called by TCRdb with MiXCR from the 5' RACE reads. The sample lists more than 1 million distinct CDR3 sequences, 40% to 45% occurring once. The specimen was blood. This receptor was identified in a woman aged 60 to 75 in good health.

The CDR3 DNA reads TGTGCCTGTCAAATTACAGGGCCCGGGCAGCCCCAGCATTTT. This encodes CACQITGPGQPQHF. The V call is TRBV30, the J call TRBJ1-5, with D maybe TRBD1 (6 bases). Trimming removed 6 bases at V and 7 bases at J, with 19 bases between. CDR3 length: 14 residues. Germline V gene lookup returns CDR1 GTSNPN and CDR2 SVGIG (reference sequence).